Shown below are 21 T cell receptor beta chains from a single sample sequenced in a study of lymphopenia after photon versus proton radiotherapy. Data came from immunoSEQ multiplex PCR; TCRdb stores just in-frame clones and leaves some out. The sample shows more than 25,000 clones, roughly 90% of them seen only once. The sample here was peripheral blood, taken from a patient treated with proton-based radiotherapy. The receptors derive from a woman in her sixties with cholangiocarcinoma. Some clones in this sample may be carry-over from other donors' samples.

DNA for the CDR3: TGTGCCAGTAGTATCGGGACTAGCGGATACAATGAGCAGTTCTTC. Translation: CASSIGTSGYNEQFF. V gene TRBV19 combines with J gene TRBJ2-1; 11 bases are shared with TRBD2. This CDR3 spans 15 amino acids. J lost 4 bases, V lost 3 bases, and 2 bases had no gene match. Germline V CDR1 and CDR2: LNHDA, SQIVND (reference sequence).

The rearrangement joins TRBV5-1 to TRBJ1-4; D may be TRBD1 (6 bases). The CDR3 covers 13 residues. Trimming removed 7 bases from V and 8 bases from J, with 15 bases in between. In germline, CDR1 is SGHRS, CDR2 YFSETQ. CDR3 nucleotides: TGCGCCAGCCGACAGGAGGGCAGGGAAAAACTGTTTTTT. Protein sequence: CASRQEGREKLFF.

The gene calls are TRBV19 and TRBJ1-1; 7 bases match TRBD1. The CDR3 length is 16 residues. The germline gives CDR1 LNHDA, CDR2 SQIVND (reference sequence). The trim removed 6 bases at V and 1 base at J, leaving 11 bases unmatched. DNA for the CDR3: TGTGCCAGTAGAGTTCTGGCAGGGGGACCGAACACTGAAGCTTTCTTT. Translated: CASRVLAGGPNTEAFF. Complete variable domain (other parts from reference TRBV19 and TRBJ1-1): DGGITQSPKYLFRKEGQNVTLSCEQNLNHDAMYWYRQDPGQGLRLIYYSQIVNDFQKGDIAEGYSVSREKKESFPLTVTSAQKNPTAFYLCASRVLAGGPNTEAFFGQGTRLTVV.

The V gene is TRBV11-2, the J gene TRBJ1-1; D uncertain. Germline assignment: CDR1 SGHAT and CDR2 FQNNGV. The CDR3 totals 13 residues. Trimming left V 1 base short and J 6 bases short, with 9 bases between. The CDR3 loop reads CASSLVGRAEAFF. In nucleotides, the CDR3 is TGTGCCAGCAGCTTAGTCGGGAGGGCTGAAGCTTTCTTT. The variable domain in full, completed from reference TRBV11-2 and TRBJ1-1, reads EAGVAQSPRYKIIEKRQSVAFWCNPISGHATLYWYQQILGQGPKLLIQFQNNGVVDDSQLPKDRFSAERLKGVDSTLKIQPAKLEDSAVYLCASSLVGRAEAFFGQGTRLTVV.

The CDR3 reads CAISDLDSYEQYF. In nucleotides, the CDR3 is TGTGCCATCAGTGACCTAGACAGTTACGAGCAGTACTTC. The chain couples TRBV10-3 to TRBJ2-7; D is perhaps TRBD1 (5 bases). Germline V gives CDR1 ENHRY, CDR2 SYGVKD. Trimming took off 3 bases at V and 4 bases at J, with 10 bases between the two ends. The CDR3 runs to 13 residues.

V and J are TRBV7-6 and TRBJ2-7; no reliable D call. The CDR3 is 17 amino acids. CDR1 and CDR2 (germline): SGHVS, FNYEAQ. V shed 5 bases and J shed 0 bases, with 20 bases lying between them. CDR3 in amino acids: CASSLGYGSQGSYEQYF. In DNA, the CDR3 is TGTGCCAGCAGCCTTGGTTATGGATCGCAAGGCTCCTACGAGCAGTACTTC. Complete variable domain (other parts from reference TRBV7-6 and TRBJ2-7): GAGVSQSPRYKVTKRGQDVALRCDPISGHVSLYWYRQALGQGPEFLTYFNYEAQQDKSGLPNDRFSAERPEGSISTLTIQRTEQRDSAMYRCASSLGYGSQGSYEQYFGPGTRLTVT.

This rearrangement joins TRBV19 to TRBJ2-7; D uncertain. Per germline, CDR1 LNHDA and CDR2 SQIVND (reference sequence). V dropped 3 bases and J dropped 1 base, with 10 bases sitting between them. This CDR3 comprises 14 residues. CDR3 residues: CASSIGPFSYEQYF. In DNA form, the CDR3 reads TGTGCCAGTAGTATTGGACCTTTTTCCTACGAGCAGTACTTC.

The gene calls are TRBV7-3 and TRBJ1-2, with unresolved D. V shed 5 bases and J shed 2 bases, with 15 bases lying between them. CDR1 is SGHTA, CDR2 FQGTGA, per germline. CDR3 length equals 15 residues. CDR3 sequence: CASSQTDGLNYGYTF. The CDR3 coding sequence is TGTGCCAGCAGCCAAACGGATGGCTTGAACTATGGCTACACCTTC.

Here the CDR3 reads CASSDGRAGDEQFF. CDR3 DNA: TGTGCCAGCAGTGACGGGCGGGCCGGGGATGAGCAGTTCTTC. The chain links TRBV6-4 to TRBJ2-1, with D tentatively TRBD2 (5 bases). V was cut by 2 bases and J by 8 bases, with 13 bases left in between. This CDR3 has 14 amino acids. Germline V gene data show CDR1 as MRHNA and CDR2 as SNTAGT.

The chain has TRBV5-6 and TRBJ2-3, with a possible D match to TRBD1 (5 bases). Trimming took off 2 bases at V and 0 bases at J, with 10 bases between the two ends. Per germline, CDR1 SGHDT and CDR2 YYEEEE. The CDR3 is 15 residues long. CDR3 region: CASSFDRVSTDTQYF. In nucleotides, the CDR3 is TGTGCCAGCAGCTTTGACAGAGTTAGCACAGATACGCAGTATTTT.

The CDR3 region is CASSPLSSNEKLFF. As DNA, the CDR3 is TGCGCCAGCAGCCCTCTAAGCTCTAATGAAAAACTGTTTTTT. The rearrangement uses TRBV5-1 and TRBJ1-4, with D unresolved. V was cut by 4 bases and J by 3 bases, with 10 bases left in between. Germline CDR1 and CDR2: SGHRS and YFSETQ. The CDR3 has 14 amino acids.

The CDR3 nucleotides are TGCAGCGTTGAGAAACGTGGTACGCAGTATTTT. Protein: CSVEKRGTQYF. The chain is built from TRBV29-1 and TRBJ2-3; no definite D call. The V gene lost 3 bases and the J gene lost 8 bases, with 9 bases spanning the gap. Per germline, CDR1 SQVTM and CDR2 ANQGSEA. The CDR3 is 11 residues long.

The rearrangement links TRBV2 to TRBJ1-5, with 7 positions matching TRBD1. Unmatched junction bases numbered 12, after V lost 7 bases and J lost 6 bases. The CDR3 is made up of 15 amino acids. Per germline, CDR1 SNHLY and CDR2 FYNNEI. CDR3 sequence reads: CASKENSGGSQPQHF. CDR3 bases: TGTGCCAGCAAAGAAAATTCAGGGGGGAGTCAGCCCCAGCATTTT.

This chain connects TRBV5-1 to TRBJ1-4; possibly TRBD1 for D (5 bases). Germline V gives CDR1 SGHRS, CDR2 YFSETQ. There are 13 residues in the CDR3. V lost 6 bases, J lost 5 bases, and 11 bases lay in between. The CDR3 sequence is CASKQALNEKLFF. DNA of the CDR3: TGCGCCAGCAAACAGGCCTTGAATGAAAAACTGTTTTTT.

This rearrangement joins TRBV5-1 to TRBJ2-2; 7 nucleotides match TRBD2. Germline loops: CDR1 SGHRS, CDR2 YFSETQ. V lost 0 bases and J lost 1; bases outside the gene matches: 6. The CDR3 covers 17 residues. The CDR3 reads CASSLEAGRGNTGELFF. Here the CDR3 DNA reads TGCGCCAGCAGCTTGGAGGCAGGGAGGGGGAACACCGGGGAGCTGTTTTTT.

The chain recombines TRBV2 with TRBJ2-1; D may correspond to TRBD1 or TRBD2 (5 bases each). Germline-derived CDR1 and CDR2 are SNHLY and FYNNEI. The V end lost 9 bases, the J end lost 9 bases, and 21 bases lay between the germline ends. This CDR3 is 14 amino acids long. CDR3 sequence: CASSRDGLEAEQFF. The CDR3 region has the DNA TGTGCCAGTTCCCGGGACGGCCTAGAGGCTGAGCAGTTCTTC. Drawing the rest from reference TRBV2 and TRBJ2-1, the complete variable domain is EPEVTQTPSHQVTQMGQEVILRCVPISNHLYFYWYRQILGQKVEFLVSFYNNEISEKSEIFDDQFSVERPDGSNFTLKIRSTKLEDSAMYFCASSRDGLEAEQFFGPGTRLTVL.

This clone was recorded only once. V is TRBV2 and J is TRBJ1-5; D gene ambiguous. The germline CDR1 and CDR2 sequences are SNHLY and FYNNEI. The CDR3 totals 15 residues. V was clipped by 1 base and J by 5 bases, with 12 bases between them. CDR3 region: CASSEGKLGDQPQHF. The CDR3 DNA is TGTGCCAGCAGTGAAGGAAAGTTGGGCGATCAGCCCCAGCATTTT. The variable domain in full, completed from reference TRBV2 and TRBJ1-5, reads EPEVTQTPSHQVTQMGQEVILRCVPISNHLYFYWYRQILGQKVEFLVSFYNNEISEKSEIFDDQFSVERPDGSNFTLKIRSTKLEDSAMYFCASSEGKLGDQPQHFGDGTRLSIL.

This clone has only one observation. The chain recombines TRBV7-9 with TRBJ2-3; D not resolved. V dropped 0 bases and J dropped 3 bases, with 7 bases sitting between them. This CDR3 is 14 amino acids long. Germline V CDR1 and CDR2: SEHNR, FQNEAQ (reference sequence). The CDR3 here is CASSLAMLTDTQYF. In DNA form, the CDR3 reads TGTGCCAGCAGCTTAGCGATGTTAACAGATACGCAGTATTTT.

J is TRBJ1-1 and V is TRBV5-1; tentatively, D is TRBD1 (5 bases). CDR1 and CDR2 (germline): SGHRS, YFSETQ. Trimming took 4 bases from V and 5 from J, leaving 15 bases between them. The CDR3 consists of 14 residues. This CDR3 reads CASSPQGWGTEAFF. DNA of the CDR3: TGCGCCAGCAGCCCCCAGGGCTGGGGGACTGAAGCTTTCTTT. Full variable domain (remainder filled in from reference TRBV5-1 and TRBJ1-1): KAGVTQTPRYLIKTRGQQVTLSCSPISGHRSVSWYQQTPGQGLQFLFEYFSETQRNKGNFPGRFSGRQFSNSRSEMNVSTLELGDSALYLCASSPQGWGTEAFFGQGTRLTVV.

The genes are TRBV5-5 and TRBJ1-2; the match to TRBD1 covers 7 bases. The ends lost 1 base at V and 2 bases at J; junction bases unmatched: 5. There are 15 residues in the CDR3. Germline V gives CDR1 SGHKS, CDR2 YYEKEE (reference sequence). The CDR3 sequence is CASSLQGTANYGYTF. In DNA form, the CDR3 reads TGTGCCAGCAGCTTGCAAGGGACAGCCAACTATGGCTACACCTTC.

The count of this clone is one. This rearrangement joins TRBV2 to TRBJ1-2; D remains ambiguous. Germline values: CDR1 SNHLY, CDR2 FYNNEI. The CDR3 length is 12 residues. Trimming removed 6 bases from V and 6 bases from J, with 11 bases in between. The CDR3 coding sequence is TGTGCCAGCAGCCCAATTGGGGATGGCTACACCTTC. The encoded protein is CASSPIGDGYTF. The variable domain in full, with the rest retrieved from reference TRBV2 and TRBJ1-2, is EPEVTQTPSHQVTQMGQEVILRCVPISNHLYFYWYRQILGQKVEFLVSFYNNEISEKSEIFDDQFSVERPDGSNFTLKIRSTKLEDSAMYFCASSPIGDGYTFGSGTRLTVV.